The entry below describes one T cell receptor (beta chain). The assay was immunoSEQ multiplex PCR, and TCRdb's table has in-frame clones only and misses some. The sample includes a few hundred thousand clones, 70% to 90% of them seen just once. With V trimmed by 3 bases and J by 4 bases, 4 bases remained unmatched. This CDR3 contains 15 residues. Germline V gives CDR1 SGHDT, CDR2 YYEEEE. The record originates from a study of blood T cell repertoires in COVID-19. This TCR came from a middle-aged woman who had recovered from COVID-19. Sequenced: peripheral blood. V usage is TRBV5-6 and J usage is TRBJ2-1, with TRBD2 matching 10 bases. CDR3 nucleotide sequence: TGTGCCAGCAGCTCCGGGACTAGCGTATACAATGAGCAGTTCTTC. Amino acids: CASSSGTSVYNEQFF.